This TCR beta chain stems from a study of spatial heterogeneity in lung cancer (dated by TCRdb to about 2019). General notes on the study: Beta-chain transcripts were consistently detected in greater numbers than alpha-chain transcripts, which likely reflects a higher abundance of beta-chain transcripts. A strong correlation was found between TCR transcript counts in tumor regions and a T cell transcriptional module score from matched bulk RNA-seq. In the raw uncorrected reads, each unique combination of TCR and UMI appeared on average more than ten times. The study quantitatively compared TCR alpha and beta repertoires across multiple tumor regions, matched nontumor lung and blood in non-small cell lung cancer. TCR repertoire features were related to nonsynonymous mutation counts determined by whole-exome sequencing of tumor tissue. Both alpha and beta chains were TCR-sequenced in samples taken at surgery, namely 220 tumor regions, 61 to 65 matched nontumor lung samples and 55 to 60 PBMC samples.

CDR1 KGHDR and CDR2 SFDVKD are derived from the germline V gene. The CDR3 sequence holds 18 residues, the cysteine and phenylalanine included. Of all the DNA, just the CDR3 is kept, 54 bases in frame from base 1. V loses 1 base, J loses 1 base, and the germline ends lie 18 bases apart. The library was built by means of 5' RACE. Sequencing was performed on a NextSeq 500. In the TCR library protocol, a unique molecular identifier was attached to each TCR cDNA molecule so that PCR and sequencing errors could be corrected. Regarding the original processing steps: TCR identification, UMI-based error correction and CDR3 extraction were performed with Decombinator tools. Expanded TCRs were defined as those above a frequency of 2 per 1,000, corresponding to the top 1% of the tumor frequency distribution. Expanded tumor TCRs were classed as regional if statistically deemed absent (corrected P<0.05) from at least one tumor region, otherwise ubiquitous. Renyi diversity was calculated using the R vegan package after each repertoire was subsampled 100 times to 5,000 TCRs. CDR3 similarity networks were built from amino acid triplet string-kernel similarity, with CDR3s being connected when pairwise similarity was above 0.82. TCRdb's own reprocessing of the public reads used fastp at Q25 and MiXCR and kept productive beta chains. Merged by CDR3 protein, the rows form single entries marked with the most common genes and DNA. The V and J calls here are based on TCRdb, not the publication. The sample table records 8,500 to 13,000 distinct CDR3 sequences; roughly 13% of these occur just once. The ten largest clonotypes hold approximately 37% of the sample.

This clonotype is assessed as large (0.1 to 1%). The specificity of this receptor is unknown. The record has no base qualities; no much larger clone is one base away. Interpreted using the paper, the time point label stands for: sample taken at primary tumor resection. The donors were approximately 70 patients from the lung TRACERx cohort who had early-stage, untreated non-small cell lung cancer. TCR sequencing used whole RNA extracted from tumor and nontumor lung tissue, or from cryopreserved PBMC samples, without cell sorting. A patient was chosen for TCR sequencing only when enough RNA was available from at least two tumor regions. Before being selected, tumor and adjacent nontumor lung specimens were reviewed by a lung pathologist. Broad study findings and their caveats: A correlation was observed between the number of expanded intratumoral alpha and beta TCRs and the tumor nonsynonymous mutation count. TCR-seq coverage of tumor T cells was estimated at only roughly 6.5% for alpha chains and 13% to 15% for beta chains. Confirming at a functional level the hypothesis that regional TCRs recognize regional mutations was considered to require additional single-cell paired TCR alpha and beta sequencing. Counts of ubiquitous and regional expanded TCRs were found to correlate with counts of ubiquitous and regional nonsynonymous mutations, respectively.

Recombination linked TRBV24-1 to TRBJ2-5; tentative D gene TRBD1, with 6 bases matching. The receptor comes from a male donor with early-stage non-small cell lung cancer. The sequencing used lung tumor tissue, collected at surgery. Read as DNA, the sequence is TGTGCCACCAGTGATTTCCCATGCGACCGGACAGTCCAAGAGACCCAGTACTTC. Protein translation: CATSDFPCDRTVQETQYF.